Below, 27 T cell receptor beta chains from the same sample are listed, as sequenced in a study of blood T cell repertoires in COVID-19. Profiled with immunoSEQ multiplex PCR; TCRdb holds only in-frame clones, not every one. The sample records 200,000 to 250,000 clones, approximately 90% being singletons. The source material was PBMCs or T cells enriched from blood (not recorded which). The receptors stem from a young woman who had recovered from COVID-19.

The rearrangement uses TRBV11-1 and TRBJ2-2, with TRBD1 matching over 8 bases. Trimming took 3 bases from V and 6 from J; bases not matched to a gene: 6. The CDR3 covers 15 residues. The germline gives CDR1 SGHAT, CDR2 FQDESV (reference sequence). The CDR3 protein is CASSFGQGRAGELFF. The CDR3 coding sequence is TGTGCCAGCAGCTTTGGACAGGGCCGCGCCGGGGAGCTGTTTTTT.

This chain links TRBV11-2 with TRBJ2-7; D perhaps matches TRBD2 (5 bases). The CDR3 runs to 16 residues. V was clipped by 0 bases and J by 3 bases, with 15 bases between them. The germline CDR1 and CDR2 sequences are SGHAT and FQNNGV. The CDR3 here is CASSLDDKPTSYEQYF. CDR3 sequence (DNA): TGTGCCAGCAGCTTAGATGACAAGCCTACTAGCTACGAGCAGTACTTC.

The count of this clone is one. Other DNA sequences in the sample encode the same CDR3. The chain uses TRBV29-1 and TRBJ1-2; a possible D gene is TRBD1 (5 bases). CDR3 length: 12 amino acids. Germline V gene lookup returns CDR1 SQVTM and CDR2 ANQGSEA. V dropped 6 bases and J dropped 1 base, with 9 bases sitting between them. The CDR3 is CSVGTVNYGYTF. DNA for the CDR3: TGCAGCGTCGGGACTGTTAACTATGGCTACACCTTC.

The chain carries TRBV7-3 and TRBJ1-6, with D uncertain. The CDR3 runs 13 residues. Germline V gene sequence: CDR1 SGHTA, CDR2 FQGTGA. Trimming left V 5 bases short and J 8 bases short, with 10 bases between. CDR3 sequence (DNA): TGTGCCAGCAGCCCCCAGGCTGATTCACCCCTCCACTTT. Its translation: CASSPQADSPLHF.

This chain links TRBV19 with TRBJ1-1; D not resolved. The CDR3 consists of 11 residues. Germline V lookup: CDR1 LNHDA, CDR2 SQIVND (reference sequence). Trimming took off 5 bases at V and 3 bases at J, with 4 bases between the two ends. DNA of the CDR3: TGTGCCAGTAGTTACTACACTGAAGCTTTCTTT. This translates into CASSYYTEAFF.

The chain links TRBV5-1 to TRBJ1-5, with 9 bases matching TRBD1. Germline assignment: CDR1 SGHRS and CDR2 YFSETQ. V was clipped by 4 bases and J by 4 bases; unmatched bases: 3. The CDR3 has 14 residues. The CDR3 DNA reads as TGCGCCAGCAGCCCCGGGACAGGGAATCAGCCCCAGCATTTT. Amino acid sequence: CASSPGTGNQPQHF.

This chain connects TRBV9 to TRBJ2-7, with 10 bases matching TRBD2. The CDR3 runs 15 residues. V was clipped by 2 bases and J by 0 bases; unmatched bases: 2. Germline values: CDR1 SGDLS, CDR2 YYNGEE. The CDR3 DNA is TGTGCCAGCAGCGTGGGACTAGCGAGCTCCTACGAGCAGTACTTC. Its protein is CASSVGLASSYEQYF.

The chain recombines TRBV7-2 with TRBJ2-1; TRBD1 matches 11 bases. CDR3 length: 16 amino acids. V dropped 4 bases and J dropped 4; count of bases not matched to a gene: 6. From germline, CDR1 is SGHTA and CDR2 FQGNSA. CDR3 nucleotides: TGTGCCAGCAGCTCCGGGGGGACAGGGGGGTACAATGAGCAGTTCTTC. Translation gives CASSSGGTGGYNEQFF.

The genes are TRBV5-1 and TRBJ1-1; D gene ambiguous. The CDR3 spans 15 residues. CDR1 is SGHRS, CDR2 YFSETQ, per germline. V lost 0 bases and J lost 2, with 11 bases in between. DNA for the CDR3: TGCGCCAGCAGCTTGGATCGATACTTTAACACTGAAGCTTTCTTT. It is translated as CASSLDRYFNTEAFF.

The CDR3: CASRGTGVHYGYTF. CDR3 DNA: TGTGCCAGTAGAGGGACAGGAGTCCACTATGGCTACACCTTC. The chain links TRBV19 to TRBJ1-2; 8 bases line up with TRBD1. V gave up 6 bases and J gave up 3 bases; unmatched junction bases: 6. The CDR3 is 14 amino acids. CDR1 LNHDA and CDR2 SQIVND come from the germline V gene (reference sequence).

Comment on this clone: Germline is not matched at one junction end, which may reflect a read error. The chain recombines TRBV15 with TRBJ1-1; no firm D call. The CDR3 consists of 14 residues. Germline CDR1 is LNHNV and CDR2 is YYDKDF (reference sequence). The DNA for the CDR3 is TGTGCCACCAGGAGAGGCGCACGAGGCACTGAAGCTTTCTTT. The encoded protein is CATRRGARGTEAFF. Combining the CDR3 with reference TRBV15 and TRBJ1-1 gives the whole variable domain DAMVIQNPRYQVTQFGKPVTLSCSQTLNHNVMYWYQQKSSQAPKLLFHYYDKDFNNEADTPDNFQSRRPNTSFCFLDIRSPGLGDTAMYLCATRRGARGTEAFFGQGTRLTVV.

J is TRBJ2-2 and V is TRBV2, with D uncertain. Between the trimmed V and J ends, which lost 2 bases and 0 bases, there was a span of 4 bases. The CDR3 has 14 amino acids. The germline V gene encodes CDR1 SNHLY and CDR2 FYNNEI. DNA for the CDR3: TGTGCCAGCAGTGAATACACGAACACCGGGGAGCTGTTTTTT. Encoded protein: CASSEYTNTGELFF.

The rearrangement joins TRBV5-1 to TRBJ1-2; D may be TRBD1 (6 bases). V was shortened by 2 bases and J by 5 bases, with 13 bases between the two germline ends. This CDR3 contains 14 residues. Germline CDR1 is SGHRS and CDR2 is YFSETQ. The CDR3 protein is CASSFGTTQYGYTF. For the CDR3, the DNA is TGCGCCAGCAGCTTTGGGACAACCCAGTATGGCTACACCTTC.

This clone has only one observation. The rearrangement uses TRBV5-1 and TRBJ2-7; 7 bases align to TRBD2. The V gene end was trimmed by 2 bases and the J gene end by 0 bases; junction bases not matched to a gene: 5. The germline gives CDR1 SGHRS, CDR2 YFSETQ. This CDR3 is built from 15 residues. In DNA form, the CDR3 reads TGCGCCAGCAGCTTAAGCGGGGCCTCCTCCTACGAGCAGTACTTC. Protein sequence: CASSLSGASSYEQYF.

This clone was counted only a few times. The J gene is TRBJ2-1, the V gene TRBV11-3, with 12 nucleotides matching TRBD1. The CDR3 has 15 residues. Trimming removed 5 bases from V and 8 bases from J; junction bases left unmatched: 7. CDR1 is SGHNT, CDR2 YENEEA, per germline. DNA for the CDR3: TGTGCCAGCAGCGCCCGGGACAGGGGGCATGATGAGCAGTTCTTC. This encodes CASSARDRGHDEQFF. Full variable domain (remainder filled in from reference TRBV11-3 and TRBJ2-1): EAGVVQSPRYKIIEKKQPVAFWCNPISGHNTLYWYLQNLGQGPELLIRYENEEAVDDSQLPKDRFSAERLKGVDSTLKIQPAELGDSAVYLCASSARDRGHDEQFFGPGTRLTVL.

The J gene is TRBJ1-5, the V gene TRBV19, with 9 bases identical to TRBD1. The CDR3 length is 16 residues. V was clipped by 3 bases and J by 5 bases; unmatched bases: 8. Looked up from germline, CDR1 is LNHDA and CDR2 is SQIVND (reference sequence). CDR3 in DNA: TGTGCCAGTAGTATCCCGGGACAGGGAAAGGATCAGCCCCAGCATTTT. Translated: CASSIPGQGKDQPQHF.

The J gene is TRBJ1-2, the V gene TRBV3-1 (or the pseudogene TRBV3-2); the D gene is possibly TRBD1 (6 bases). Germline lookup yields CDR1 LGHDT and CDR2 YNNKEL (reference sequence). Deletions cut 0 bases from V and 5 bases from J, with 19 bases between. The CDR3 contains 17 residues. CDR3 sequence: CASSQERGRWGQYGYTF. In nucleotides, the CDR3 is TGTGCCAGCAGCCAAGAGAGGGGAAGATGGGGGCAGTATGGCTACACCTTC.

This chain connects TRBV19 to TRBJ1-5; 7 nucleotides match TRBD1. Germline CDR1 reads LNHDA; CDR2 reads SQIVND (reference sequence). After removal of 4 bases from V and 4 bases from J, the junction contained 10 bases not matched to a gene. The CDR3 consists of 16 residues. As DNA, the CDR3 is TGTGCCAGTAGTACCAACCCGGGACAGACAAATCAGCCCCAGCATTTT. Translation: CASSTNPGQTNQPQHF.

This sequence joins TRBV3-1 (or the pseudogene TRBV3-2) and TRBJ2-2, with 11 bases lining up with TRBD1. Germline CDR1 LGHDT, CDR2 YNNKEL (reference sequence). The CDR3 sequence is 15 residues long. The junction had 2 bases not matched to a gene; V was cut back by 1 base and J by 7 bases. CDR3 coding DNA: TGTGCCAGCAGCCAAGGGACAGGGGGCGTCGGGGAGCTGTTTTTT. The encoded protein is CASSQGTGGVGELFF.

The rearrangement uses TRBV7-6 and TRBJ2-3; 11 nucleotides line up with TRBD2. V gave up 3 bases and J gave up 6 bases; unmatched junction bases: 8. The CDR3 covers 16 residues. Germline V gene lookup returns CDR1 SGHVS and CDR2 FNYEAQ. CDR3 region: CASSFLLAGGPDTQYF. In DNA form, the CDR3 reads TGTGCCAGCAGCTTCCTTCTAGCGGGGGGACCGGATACGCAGTATTTT.

CDR3 protein: CASSLGVGELFF. The CDR3 region has the DNA TGTGCCAGCAGTCTAGGGGTCGGGGAGCTGTTTTTT. The V call is TRBV7-8, the J call TRBJ2-2; D perhaps matches TRBD1 (5 bases). CDR3 length equals 12 residues. Germline V CDR1 and CDR2: SGHVS, FQNEAQ. V was pared by 6 bases and J by 7 bases, with 9 bases between.

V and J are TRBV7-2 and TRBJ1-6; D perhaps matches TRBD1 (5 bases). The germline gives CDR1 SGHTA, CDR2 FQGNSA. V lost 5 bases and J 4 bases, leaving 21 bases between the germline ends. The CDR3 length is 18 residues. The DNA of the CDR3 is TGTGCCAGCAGCCAGGGTCCAGGCCGCCTTACTTATAATTCACCCCTCCACTTT. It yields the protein CASSQGPGRLTYNSPLHF.

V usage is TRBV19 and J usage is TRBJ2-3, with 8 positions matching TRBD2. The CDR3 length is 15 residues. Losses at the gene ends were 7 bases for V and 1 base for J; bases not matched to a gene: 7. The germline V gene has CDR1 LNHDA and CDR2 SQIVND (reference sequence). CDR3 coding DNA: TGTGCCAGTAAAAGCGGGGGTAGGGGCACAGATACGCAGTATTTT. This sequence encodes CASKSGGRGTDTQYF.

CDR3 nucleotides: TGTGCCAGCGGCGGTATCTACAATGAGCAGTTCTTC. Translating gives CASGGIYNEQFF. V is TRBV12-3 or TRBV12-4 and J is TRBJ2-1; D unresolved. The V and J ends lost 8 bases and 3 bases respectively, with 8 bases between them. The CDR3 totals 12 residues.

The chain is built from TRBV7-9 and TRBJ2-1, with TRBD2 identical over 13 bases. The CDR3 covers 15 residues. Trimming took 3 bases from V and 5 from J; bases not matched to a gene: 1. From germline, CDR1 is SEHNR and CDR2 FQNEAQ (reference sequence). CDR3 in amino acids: CASSFGTSGDNEQFF. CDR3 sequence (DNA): TGTGCCAGCAGCTTCGGGACTAGCGGGGACAATGAGCAGTTCTTC. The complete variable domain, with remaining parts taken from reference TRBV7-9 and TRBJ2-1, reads DTGVSQNPRHKITKRGQNVTFRCDPISEHNRLYWYRQTLGQGPEFLTYFQNEAQLEKSRLLSDRFSAERPKGSFSTLEIQRTEQGDSAMYLCASSFGTSGDNEQFFGPGTRLTVL.

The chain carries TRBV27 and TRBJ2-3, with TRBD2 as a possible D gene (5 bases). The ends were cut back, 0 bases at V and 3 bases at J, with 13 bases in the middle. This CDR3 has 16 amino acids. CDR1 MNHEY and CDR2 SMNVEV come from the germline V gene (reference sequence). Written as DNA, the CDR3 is TGTGCCAGCAGTTTATCCCCTGGCGGGTGGACAGATACGCAGTATTTT. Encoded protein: CASSLSPGGWTDTQYF.

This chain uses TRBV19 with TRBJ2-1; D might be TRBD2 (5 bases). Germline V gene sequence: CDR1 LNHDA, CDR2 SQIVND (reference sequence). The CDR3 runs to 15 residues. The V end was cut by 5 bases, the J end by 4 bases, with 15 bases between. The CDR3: CASSPPMDSYNEQFF. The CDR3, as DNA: TGTGCCAGTAGTCCACCCATGGACTCTTACAATGAGCAGTTCTTC.